Listed below are T cell receptor beta chains from one sample, sequenced in a study of cytomegalovirus exposure and HLA in healthy donors. Using immunoSEQ multiplex PCR, the repertoire was profiled, and TCRdb retains in-frame clones only, with some absent. The table records some 110,000 clones, around three quarters of them present only once. Material: PBMCs. These receptors all come from a man aged 50 to 59 in good health and CMV-seropositive. The CDR3 runs from the conserved cysteine through the conserved F or W. The D gene is left open where the match is weak. Clone size is given for some rows only: seen once, a few or many times, or a class if the clone is expanded.

v_gene	j_gene	abundance	d_gene	CDR3aa	CDR3nt
TRBV6-1	TRBJ2-5	once	NA	CASSGGLAETQYF	TGTGCCAGCAGTGGGGGCCTGGCAGAGACCCAGTACTTC
TRBV7-2	TRBJ2-1	NA	NA	CASSFGSNEQFF	TGTGCCAGCAGCTTCGGGAGTAATGAGCAGTTCTTC
TRBV29-1	TRBJ2-5	NA	TRBD1	CSVGTGREQYF	TGCAGCGTCGGGACAGGGAGGGAGCAGTACTTC
TRBV6-5	TRBJ1-1	NA	TRBD1	CASSYAGGTEAFF	TGTGCCAGCAGTTACGCAGGGGGAACTGAAGCTTTCTTT
TRBV19	TRBJ2-1	NA	TRBD2	CASRRVSGRRSYNEQFF	TGTGCCAGTAGGAGGGTTAGCGGGAGAAGGTCCTACAATGAGCAGTTCTTC
TRBV11-3	TRBJ2-7	NA	TRBD1	CASSVGTDEQYF	TGTGCCAGCAGCGTCGGGACAGACGAGCAGTACTTC
TRBV27	TRBJ1-4	NA	NA	CASSIQKSEKLFF	TGTGCCAGCAGTATACAGAAATCGGAAAAACTGTTTTTT
TRBV19	TRBJ1-3	NA	NA	CASSIGGNTIYF	TGTGCCAGTAGTATCGGGGGAAACACCATATATTTT
TRBV29-1	TRBJ2-7	once	TRBD2	CSVGISGTYEQYF	TGCAGCGTTGGCATTAGCGGGACCTACGAGCAGTACTTC
TRBV5-1	TRBJ1-2	NA	TRBD1	CASSPGQGQGYTF	TGCGCCAGCAGCCCGGGACAGGGACAGGGCTACACCTTC
TRBV4-1	TRBJ1-4	few	TRBD1	CASSQPGQGREKLFF	TGCGCCAGCAGCCAACCGGGACAGGGTAGGGAAAAACTGTTTTTT
TRBV5-1	TRBJ2-7	NA	TRBD1	CASSPDLGQGSYEQYF	TGCGCCAGCAGCCCCGACCTGGGACAGGGCTCCTACGAGCAGTACTTC
TRBV18	TRBJ2-7	NA	NA	CASSTFVESYEQYF	TGTGCCAGCTCAACCTTTGTGGAGTCCTACGAGCAGTACTTC
TRBV7-9	TRBJ2-5	once	TRBD1	CASSPSTGEETQYF	TGTGCCAGCAGCCCCTCTACAGGGGAAGAGACCCAGTACTTC
TRBV5-1	TRBJ2-5	NA	TRBD1	CASSVEGRTGFQETQYF	TGCGCCAGCAGCGTCGAGGGAAGGACAGGGTTTCAAGAGACCCAGTACTTC
TRBV6-1	TRBJ2-3	NA	TRBD1	CASSEPGQGTGTDTQYF	TGTGCCAGCAGTGAACCGGGACAGGGGACCGGCACAGATACGCAGTATTTT
TRBV5-6	TRBJ2-7	NA	TRBD1	CASSWTGDYEQYF	TGTGCCAGCAGCTGGACAGGGGACTACGAGCAGTACTTC
TRBV5-1	TRBJ1-2	NA	TRBD1	CASSPPGQNYGYTF	TGCGCCAGCAGCCCACCGGGACAGAACTATGGCTACACCTTC
TRBV28	TRBJ1-2	NA	TRBD1	CASRVDREHGYTF	TGTGCCAGCAGGGTCGACAGGGAGCATGGCTACACCTTC
TRBV5-1	TRBJ2-3	NA	TRBD2	CASSTSGGSTDTQYF	TGCGCCAGCAGCACTTCGGGGGGGAGCACAGATACGCAGTATTTT
TRBV30	TRBJ2-3	NA	TRBD1	CAWSVRRSGGKTDTQYF	TGTGCCTGGAGTGTAAGGAGGTCAGGGGGCAAAACAGATACGCAGTATTTT
TRBV7-6	TRBJ2-2	NA	NA	CASSPFGGSNTGELFF	TGTGCCAGCAGTCCCTTTGGGGGGTCGAACACCGGGGAGCTGTTTTTT
TRBV19	TRBJ2-7	once	NA	CASSIVGRYYEQYF	TGTGCCAGTAGTATAGTGGGGAGATACTACGAGCAGTACTTC
TRBV5-6	TRBJ1-6	NA	TRBD1	CASSFGWTGNSPLHF	TGTGCCAGCAGCTTTGGTTGGACAGGGAATTCACCCCTCCACTTT
TRBV5-1	TRBJ1-4	NA	TRBD1	CASSSYGQGPTNEKLFF	TGCGCCAGCAGCTCCTACGGACAGGGACCAACTAATGAAAAACTGTTTTTT
TRBV25-1	TRBJ2-1	few	NA	CASSEYDMGIVEQFF	TGTGCCAGCAGTGAATATGACATGGGCATCGTTGAGCAGTTCTTC
TRBV6-5	TRBJ1-1	NA	NA	CASTPPGGAGTEAFF	TGTGCCAGCACCCCGCCGGGGGGGGCGGGCACTGAAGCTTTCTTT
TRBV6-1	TRBJ2-5	few	TRBD1	CASSIGTGQETQYF	TGTGCCAGCAGTATTGGGACAGGCCAAGAGACCCAGTACTTC
TRBV6-1	TRBJ2-7	NA	NA	CASSEARMVAGQYF	TGTGCCAGCAGTGAAGCGCGAATGGTGGCGGGGCAGTACTTC
TRBV27	TRBJ1-2	NA	TRBD1	CASSEQGAYGYTF	TGTGCCAGCAGTGAACAGGGGGCCTATGGCTACACCTTC
TRBV6-6	TRBJ2-7	NA	TRBD1	CASTDSDAGGSYEQYF	TGTGCCAGCACCGACTCGGATGCAGGGGGCAGCTACGAGCAGTACTTC
TRBV7-6	TRBJ2-3	NA	NA	CASSYGGASTDTQYF	TGTGCCAGCAGCTATGGCGGGGCTAGCACAGATACGCAGTATTTT
TRBV7-9	TRBJ2-3	NA	NA	CASSLGERTADTQYF	TGTGCCAGCAGCTTAGGGGAGAGAACAGCAGATACGCAGTATTTT
TRBV6-1	TRBJ2-7	NA	NA	CASMLQGASYEQYF	TGTGCCAGCATGTTACAGGGCGCCTCCTACGAGCAGTACTTC
TRBV5-3	TRBJ2-3	NA	TRBD1	CARSYQGQDTDTQYF	TGTGCCAGAAGTTACCAGGGACAGGACACAGATACGCAGTATTTT
TRBV6-1	TRBJ1-1	once	NA	CASSAEGQLNTEAFF	TGTGCCAGCAGTGCAGAGGGACAACTGAACACTGAAGCTTTCTTT
TRBV10-3	TRBJ1-1	few	NA	CAIKREQKNTEAFF	TGTGCCATCAAACGTGAACAGAAGAACACTGAAGCTTTCTTT
TRBV27	TRBJ1-1	once	TRBD1	CASSSPTGGTEAFF	TGTGCCAGCAGTTCCCCGACAGGGGGGACTGAAGCTTTCTTT
TRBV5-1	TRBJ2-1	NA	TRBD2	CASSRRVVAGGPYNEQFF	TGCGCCAGCAGCCGAAGGGTGGTAGCGGGGGGGCCGTACAATGAGCAGTTCTTC
TRBV18	TRBJ2-1	NA	TRBD2	CASSPPSGSSQEQFF	TGTGCCAGCTCACCACCTAGCGGGAGTTCTCAGGAGCAGTTCTTC
TRBV2	TRBJ2-7	NA	TRBD2	CASSGTSGPNWRYF	TGTGCCAGCAGCGGGACTAGCGGGCCCAACTGGCGGTACTTC
TRBV6-5	TRBJ1-5	NA	TRBD1	CASSFDRAQPQHF	TGTGCCAGCAGCTTTGACAGGGCCCAGCCCCAGCATTTT
TRBV4-3	TRBJ1-2	NA	NA	CASSQDLGDYGYTF	TGCGCCAGCAGCCAAGATCTGGGAGACTATGGCTACACCTTC
TRBV11-2	TRBJ2-1	NA	TRBD1	CASSIGGSSYNEQFF	TGTGCCAGCAGCATAGGGGGCTCCTCCTACAATGAGCAGTTCTTC
TRBV13	TRBJ2-2	NA	TRBD2	CASSPRLAGTGELFF	TGTGCCAGCAGCCCCCGGCTAGCGGGCACCGGGGAGCTGTTTTTT
TRBV15	TRBJ2-5	NA	TRBD2	CATSRGSTSGPGETQYF	TGTGCCACCAGCAGAGGTTCGACTAGCGGGCCTGGGGAGACCCAGTACTTC
TRBV6-4	TRBJ1-3	NA	TRBD1	CASSAYRGVPGNTIYF	TGTGCCAGCAGTGCGTACAGGGGAGTTCCTGGAAACACCATATATTTT
TRBV9	TRBJ2-3	NA	TRBD2	CASSVEGAGGSTDTQYF	TGTGCCAGCAGCGTAGAAGGGGCGGGGGGGAGCACAGATACGCAGTATTTT
TRBV27	TRBJ1-5	NA	TRBD1	CASSSQGAWQPQHF	TGTGCCAGCAGTTCACAGGGGGCCTGGCAGCCCCAGCATTTT
TRBV5-1	TRBJ2-3	NA	NA	CASSLADYRASTDTQYF	TGCGCCAGCAGCTTGGCCGACTACAGGGCTAGCACAGATACGCAGTATTTT
TRBV9	TRBJ1-2	NA	NA	CASSGRVGNYGYTF	TGTGCCAGCAGCGGCAGGGTCGGGAACTATGGCTACACCTTC
TRBV18	TRBJ2-7	NA	TRBD1	CASSPGQGGEQYF	TGTGCCAGCTCACCGGGACAGGGGGGCGAGCAGTACTTC
TRBV5-1	TRBJ2-2	NA	TRBD1	CASNQDRGTGELFF	TGCGCCAGCAACCAGGACAGGGGCACCGGGGAGCTGTTTTTT
TRBV5-4	TRBJ2-7	few	TRBD1	CASSADRGSYEQYF	TGTGCCAGCAGCGCGGACAGGGGGAGCTACGAGCAGTACTTC
TRBV7-9	TRBJ2-4	NA	TRBD1	CASSLGQLAKNIQYF	TGTGCCAGCAGCCTGGGACAGCTAGCCAAAAACATTCAGTACTTC
TRBV5-1	TRBJ2-1	NA	NA	CASTRSGGSSYNEQFF	TGCGCCAGCACTCGTTCAGGGGGGAGCTCCTACAATGAGCAGTTCTTC
TRBV19	TRBJ1-1	once	NA	CASSIRDPGLGTEAFF	TGTGCCAGTAGTATAAGAGATCCGGGTTTGGGCACTGAAGCTTTCTTT